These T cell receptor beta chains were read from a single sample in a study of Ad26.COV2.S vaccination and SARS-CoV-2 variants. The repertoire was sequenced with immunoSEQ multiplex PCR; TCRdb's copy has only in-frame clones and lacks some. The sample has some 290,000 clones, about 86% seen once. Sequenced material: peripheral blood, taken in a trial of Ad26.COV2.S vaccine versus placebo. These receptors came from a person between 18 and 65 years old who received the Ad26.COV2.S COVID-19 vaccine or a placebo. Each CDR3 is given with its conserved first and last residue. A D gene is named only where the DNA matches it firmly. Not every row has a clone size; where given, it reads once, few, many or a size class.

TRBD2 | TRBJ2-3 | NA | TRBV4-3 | TGCGCCAGCAGCCAAGAGTCCAGCGGGGTTCGGGATTTT | CASSQESSGVRDF
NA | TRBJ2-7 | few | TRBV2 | TGTGCCAGCAGTGAAGGGGCCGAGTCCTACGAGCAGTACTTC | CASSEGAESYEQYF
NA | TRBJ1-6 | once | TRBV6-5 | TGTGCCAGCAGTTCCTCAGGGACGGAACATAATTCACCCCTCCACTTT | CASSSSGTEHNSPLHF
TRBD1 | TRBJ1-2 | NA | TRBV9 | TGTGCCAGCAGCCCAGGGACAGGGTCGGCCGGCTACACCTTC | CASSPGTGSAGYTF
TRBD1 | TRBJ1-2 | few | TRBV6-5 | TGTGCCAGCAGCCCGGGACAGAACTATGGCTACACCTTC | CASSPGQNYGYTF
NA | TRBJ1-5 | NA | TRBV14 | TGTGCCAGCAGCCCAGACGGTTTCCAGCCCCAGCATTTT | CASSPDGFQPQHF
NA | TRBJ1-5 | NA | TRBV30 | TGTGCCTGGAGTGTAGGGGGGCGCCTCAATCAGCCCCAGCATTTT | CAWSVGGRLNQPQHF
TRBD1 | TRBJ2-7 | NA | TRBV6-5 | TGTGCCAGCAGTTCAGGTACCGGGACAGGCCACTACGAGCAGTACTTC | CASSSGTGTGHYEQYF
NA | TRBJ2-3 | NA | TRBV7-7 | TGTGCCAGCAGCTTAGTAGGCACAGATACGCAGTATTTT | CASSLVGTDTQYF
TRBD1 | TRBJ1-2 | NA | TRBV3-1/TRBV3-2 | TGTGCCAGCAGCCAGGACAGGGGGGGCTATGGCTACACCTTC | CASSQDRGGYGYTF
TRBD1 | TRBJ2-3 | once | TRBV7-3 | TGTGCCAGCAGCTTATCTAGACAGGGCTTGGCAGATACGCAGTATTTT | CASSLSRQGLADTQYF
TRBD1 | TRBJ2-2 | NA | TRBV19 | TGTGCCAGCCGCCGGGACAGGGTAAACACCGGGGAGCTGTTTTTT | CASRRDRVNTGELFF
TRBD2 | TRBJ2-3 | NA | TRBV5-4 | TGTGCCAGCAGCGATAAGCGGGGCAGCACAGATACGCAGTATTTT | CASSDKRGSTDTQYF
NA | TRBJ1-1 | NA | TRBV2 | TGTGCCAGCAGGAAAGGAATAAACACTGAAGCTTTCTTT | CASRKGINTEAFF
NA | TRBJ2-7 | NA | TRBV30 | TGTGCTCGACCCACGGTGGGGTTTACGACCTACGAGCAGTACTTC | CARPTVGFTTYEQYF
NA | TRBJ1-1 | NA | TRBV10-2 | TGCGCCAGCAGTCCTCAGGGGCGCCCGAACACTGAAGCTTTCTTT | CASSPQGRPNTEAFF
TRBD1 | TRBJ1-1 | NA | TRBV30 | TGTGCCTGGAACCGACAGGGGCTTAACACTGAAGCTTTCTTT | CAWNRQGLNTEAFF
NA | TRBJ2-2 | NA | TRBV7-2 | TGTGCCAGCAGCAGAGACGGCTATCCAAACACCGGGGAGCTGTTTTTT | CASSRDGYPNTGELFF
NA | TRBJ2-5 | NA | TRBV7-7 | TGTGCTAGCAGCTTAGATAGAGGGGAGACCCAGTACTTC | CASSLDRGETQYF
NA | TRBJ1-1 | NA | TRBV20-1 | TGCAGTGCCTTAAGGAATGAAGCTTTCTTT | CSALRNEAFF
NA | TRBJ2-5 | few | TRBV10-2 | TGCGCCAGCAGTGAGTCGGTTAGGAGAGAGACCCAGTACTTC | CASSESVRRETQYF
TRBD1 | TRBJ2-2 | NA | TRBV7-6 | TGTGCCAGCAGCTTAGACAGGGGCTCGGGGGAGCTGTTTTTT | CASSLDRGSGELFF
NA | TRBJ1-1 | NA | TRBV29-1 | TGCAGCGTTGGCACCCCCGGAGACACTGAAGCTTTCTTT | CSVGTPGDTEAFF
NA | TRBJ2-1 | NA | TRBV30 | TGTGCCTGGAGGGGGAACAATGAGCAGTTCTTC | CAWRGNNEQFF
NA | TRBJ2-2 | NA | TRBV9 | TGTGCCAGCAGCGCCGGGGGGCCAAACACCGGGGAGCTGTTTTTT | CASSAGGPNTGELFF
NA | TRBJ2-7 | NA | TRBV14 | TGTGCCAGCAGCCAATCGGGCCCCCTCTACGAGCAGTACTTC | CASSQSGPLYEQYF
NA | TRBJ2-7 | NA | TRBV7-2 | TGTGCCAGCAGCCCACTTGCCCCCAGATGGGAGGGGGGTGCCTACGAGCAGTACTTC | CASSPLAPRWEGGAYEQYF
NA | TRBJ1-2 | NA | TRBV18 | TGTGCCAGCTCACTAAACGACATTGCAACCGGGAGCGGCTACACCTTC | CASSLNDIATGSGYTF
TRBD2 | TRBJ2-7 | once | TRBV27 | TGTGCCAGCCGAACGGGACTAGCGGCTGCCTACGAGCAGTACTTC | CASRTGLAAAYEQYF
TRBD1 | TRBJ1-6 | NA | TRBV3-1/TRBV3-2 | TGTGCCAGCAGCCAAGGGGGACAGGGGCGTAATTCACCCCTCCACTTT | CASSQGGQGRNSPLHF
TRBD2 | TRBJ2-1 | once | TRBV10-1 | TGCGCCAGCAGTGGGAGACTAGCGGGGGCCGGCGAGCAGTTCTTC | CASSGRLAGAGEQFF
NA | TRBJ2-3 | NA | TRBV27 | TGTGCCAGCAAGGCTAGCGGCACAGATACGCAGTATTTT | CASKASGTDTQYF
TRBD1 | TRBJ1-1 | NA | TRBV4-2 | TGTGCCAGCAGCCAAGATTTTCAGGGGGCTAGGAAGAACACTGAAGCTTTCTTT | CASSQDFQGARKNTEAFF
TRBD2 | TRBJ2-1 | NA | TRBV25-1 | TGTGCCAGCAGTGAATATACCCCCCTAGCGGGGGGCCGAGCTGAGCAGTTCTTC | CASSEYTPLAGGRAEQFF
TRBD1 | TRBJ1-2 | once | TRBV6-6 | TGTGCCAGCAGTGGGGGGACAGGCTCGGGTGGCTACACCTTC | CASSGGTGSGGYTF
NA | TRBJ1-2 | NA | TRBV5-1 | TGCGCCAGCAGCTTGGGAGGGGAGCCTAACTATGGCTACACCTTC | CASSLGGEPNYGYTF
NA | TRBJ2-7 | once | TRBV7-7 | TGTGCTAGCAGCTTAGAGCGCTCCTACGAGCAGTACTTC | CASSLERSYEQYF
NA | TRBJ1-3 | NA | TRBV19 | TGTGCCAGTAGTATAGCCCCTGGAGTTTCTGGAAACACCATATATTTT | CASSIAPGVSGNTIYF
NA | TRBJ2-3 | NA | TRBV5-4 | TGTGCCAGCAGCTTGTCGTCTAGCCGCACAGATACGCAGTATTTT | CASSLSSSRTDTQYF
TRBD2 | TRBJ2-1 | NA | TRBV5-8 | TGTGCCAGCAGCTTGGTTATAGGACTAGTCGCCTACAATGAGCAGTTCTTC | CASSLVIGLVAYNEQFF
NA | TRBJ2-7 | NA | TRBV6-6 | TGTGCCAGCAGTGCGGGGTCCTACGAGCAGTACTTC | CASSAGSYEQYF
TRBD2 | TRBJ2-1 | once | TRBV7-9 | TGTGCCAGCAGCTCCCGGCTAGCGGGGGGGAACAATGAGCAGTTCTTC | CASSSRLAGGNNEQFF
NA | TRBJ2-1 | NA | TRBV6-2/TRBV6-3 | TGTGCCAGCAGTTACCCCCCCATGAGCAGCTACAATGAGCAGTTCTTC | CASSYPPMSSYNEQFF
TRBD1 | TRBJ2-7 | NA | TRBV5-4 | TGTGCCAGCAGCCTGGGACAGGGAATTTTCGAGCAGTACTTC | CASSLGQGIFEQYF
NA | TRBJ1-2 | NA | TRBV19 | TGTGCCAGTAGTAAGGAGTATGGCTACACCTTC | CASSKEYGYTF
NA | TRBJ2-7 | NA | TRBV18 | TGTGCCAGCTCAGAAGGGTACGAGCAGTACTTC | CASSEGYEQYF
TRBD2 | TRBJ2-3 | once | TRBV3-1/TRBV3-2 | TGTGCCAGCAGTCCTCTAGCGGGGGGGCCCACAGATACGCAGTATTTT | CASSPLAGGPTDTQYF
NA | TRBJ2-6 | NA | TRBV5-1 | TGCGCCAGTTCCGGGATTTATTACTCTGGGGCCAACGTCCTGACTTTC | CASSGIYYSGANVLTF
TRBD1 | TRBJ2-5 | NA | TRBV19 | TGTGCCAGTAGTATAGACGGGACAGGGGTGGAGACCCAGTACTTC | CASSIDGTGVETQYF
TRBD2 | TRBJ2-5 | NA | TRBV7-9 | TGTGCCAGCAGCCCATGGACCCGACTAGCGGGGGTGAAGGAGACCCAGTACTTC | CASSPWTRLAGVKETQYF
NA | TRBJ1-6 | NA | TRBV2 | TGTGCCAGCAGTGGGGAGGGGCGTAATAATTCACCCCTCCACTTT | CASSGEGRNNSPLHF
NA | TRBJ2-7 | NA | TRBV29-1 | TGCAGCGTTGAAGATAGTGGGGGGGCTGAGCAGTACTTC | CSVEDSGGAEQYF
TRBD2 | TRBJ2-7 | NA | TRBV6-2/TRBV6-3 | TGTGCCAGCAGTTCGGGAGGGCTAGCGGGGTTCCACGAGCAGTACTTC | CASSSGGLAGFHEQYF
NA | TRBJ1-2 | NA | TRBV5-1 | TGCGCCAGCAGCTTCGGGGCGGACTATGGCTACACCTTC | CASSFGADYGYTF
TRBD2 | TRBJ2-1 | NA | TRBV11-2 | TGTGCCAGCAGCTTAGTGCGGGGGAATAAGTACAATGAGCAGTTCTTC | CASSLVRGNKYNEQFF
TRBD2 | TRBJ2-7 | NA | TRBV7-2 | TGTGCCAGCAGTACTAGCGGGGGGTTACCCTACGAGCAGTACTTC | CASSTSGGLPYEQYF
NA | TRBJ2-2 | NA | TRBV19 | TGTGCCAGTAGGAAGATGGGGCCAACCACCGGGGAGCTGTTTTTT | CASRKMGPTTGELFF
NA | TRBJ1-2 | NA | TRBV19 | TGTGCCAGTAGTAGCGGGGACGGCCGAGGAGGCTACACCTTC | CASSSGDGRGGYTF
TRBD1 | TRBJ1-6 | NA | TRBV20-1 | TGCAGTGCTAGTCCCCGACAGGGATTCAGTTCACCCCTCCACTTT | CSASPRQGFSSPLHF
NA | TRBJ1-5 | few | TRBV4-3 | TGCGCCAGCAGCCAAGATACGGCAGGGGTTCAGCCCCAGCATTTT | CASSQDTAGVQPQHF